This T cell receptor (beta chain) was recorded in a study of control samples from healthy donors and cancer patients. Profiling relied on immunoSEQ multiplex PCR, and the TCRdb table lists in-frame clones only, not all of them. The sample records about 130,000 clones, 75% to 95% being singletons. CDR1 and CDR2 (germline): SGDLS, YYNGEE. V was pared by 3 bases and J by 3 bases, with 6 bases of the junction left unmatched. The CDR3 runs 14 residues. The clonotype was recovered from a man younger than 30 in good health. Sequenced input: blood. The chain combines TRBV9 with TRBJ2-7, with 7 bases fitting TRBD2. This CDR3 is CASSGGGLGYEQYF. DNA for the CDR3: TGTGCCAGCAGCGGGGGAGGGCTCGGCTACGAGCAGTACTTC.